Listed here is a single T cell receptor beta chain. Its antigen is undetermined. The data stem from a study of T-cell memory formation after mild COVID-19. General study findings and limits: Clones contracting day 15 to 85 were balanced CD4/CD8; later expanders leaned CD4+. There were some responding clones in pre-infection memory, which suggested that cross-reactive memory had joined. CD8+ contracting clones occupied EMRA, while CD4+ ones occupied mainly CM and EM.

MiXCR, applied by TCRdb to the 5' RACE reads, yields one record per CDR3 protein. The top ten clones hold over 20% of a sample with about 350,000 distinct CDR3 sequences, roughly an eighth of them seen once. CDR3 size: 14 residues. V shed 3 bases and J shed 5 bases, with 14 bases lying between them. Germline V gene data show CDR1 as MDHEN and CDR2 as SYDVKM. The sequencing input was PBMCs or a T cell subset sorted from them (not recorded which). The rearrangement joins TRBV28 to TRBJ2-7; the D gene is possibly TRBD1 (7 bases). The receptor was derived from a man younger than 35 who had mild COVID-19 (a few samples of this study predate the infection). Cell type and time point are not known. The CDR3 DNA is TGTGCCAGCAGTTTGGAGGGGGCGCCTCACGAGCAGTACGTC. Its translation is CASSLEGAPHEQYV.